This T cell receptor (beta chain) stems from a study of lymphopenia after photon versus proton radiotherapy. From germline, CDR1 is SGHAT and CDR2 FQNNGV. V was clipped by 5 bases and J by 4 bases; unmatched bases: 4. The CDR3 sequence is 14 residues long. TCRdb's copy holds only in-frame clones and misses some; the assay was immunoSEQ multiplex PCR. The repertoire includes about 83,000 clones, more than 70% of them detected once, and roughly 1.4% sits in the top ten. This clone appeared once. The antigen remains undetermined. Study-level results: Proton therapy kept repertoires fairly stable, unlike photons, which gained effector/memory cells.

The origin of this receptor is a man in his 60s with pancreatic cancer. This rearrangement joins TRBV11-2 to TRBJ2-5; 10 bases are a match to TRBD1. Sequences were derived from peripheral blood, sampled from a patient treated with proton-based radiotherapy. The CDR3: CASSPGQGTETQYF. As DNA, the CDR3 is TGTGCCAGCAGCCCGGGACAGGGGACAGAGACCCAGTACTTC.